This TCR beta chain derives from a study of T cells in Graves' hyperthyroidism and ophthalmopathy. Study outcomes and limitations: Before onset, ophthalmopathy was predicted by the model a median roughly six months earlier. Among thyroid clonotypes expanded above 0.001, most also appeared in blood.

This clonotype was picked up a small number of times. Its antigen is still unknown. The investigators amplified TCR beta CDR3 regions from RNA transcripts. Carried out on the TCR CDR3, a first-round RT-PCR used the HTBI primer set. TCRdb fed the multiplex PCR reads into MiXCR, producing one record per CDR3 protein. The sample yields 300,000 to 450,000 distinct CDR3 sequences, roughly 14% seen once. V was pared by 0 bases and J by 5 bases, with 8 bases between. This CDR3 has 14 amino acids. Germline assignment: CDR1 MGHRA and CDR2 YSYEKL. Used for diagnoses were clinical symptoms, serum thyroxine and TRAb, thyroid ultrasound and orbital computed tomography.

The sequencing sample was made of blood. The receptor was isolated from a young man with Graves' hyperthyroidism that later progressed to Graves' ophthalmopathy. The chain has TRBV4-1 and TRBJ2-1, with D unclear. For the CDR3, the DNA is TGCGCCAGCAGCCAAGAGCGGTCCGACAATGAGCAGTTCTTC. This translates into CASSQERSDNEQFF.